This T cell receptor (beta chain) was observed in a study of CXCR3-negative and CXCR3-positive naive CD8 T cells (dated by TCRdb to between 2018 and 2020). A note on the overall study: In total, about 130 million TRB reads were obtained, or roughly 1.5 +/- 0.3 million reads per library. Diversity and physicochemical repertoire analyses covered some ten donors pooled from two independent experiments. TRBV-TRBJ cluster analysis included naive subsets from a handful of donors and memory cells from 3 donors.

From the cysteine up to the phenylalanine, the CDR3 has a length of 13 residues. There is no recorded DNA. For every CD8+ T cell subset, some 310,000 cells were flow-sorted straight into RLT lysis buffer, and each subset was sorted in triplicate. To keep memory contaminants out, a stringent definition of naive CD8+ T cells was applied: CD45RO-CCR7+CD27+CD95-. Standard density gradient centrifugation was used to isolate peripheral blood mononuclear cells from buffy coats. A FACSAria III was used to flow-sort naive CXCR3-negative and CXCR3-positive CD8+ T cells. Total RNA was extracted from sorted cells with an RNeasy Mini Kit. On this clonotype itself: Its antigen remains unidentified.

Paper-wide results and their limitations: Because surface CD5, which has been linked to self-reactivity in mice, was comparable between naive subsets, TCR interaction strength was also inferred from TRB CDR3 physicochemical properties. TRB CDR3s from CXCR3-positive naive cells showed higher hydrophobicity (lower Kidera factor 4), lower energy, and higher strength and volume indices than CXCR3-negative naive cells. Comparably high repertoire diversity was found in both naive subsets, whereas much lower repertoire diversity was found in memory CD8+ T cells. TRBV-TRBJ usage was similar between naive CXCR3-negative and CXCR3-positive cells from the same donor, while memory cells showed distinct patterns. Because CXCR3 expression was partially decreased after cryopreservation, freshly isolated PBMCs were used for most assays.

Instrument on record: NextSeq 550. The Human TCR Profiling Kit (MiLaboratory) was used to make UMI-labeled 5' RACE TRB cDNA libraries. cDNA synthesis used the entire amount of extracted RNA, and PCR amplification then used the entire amount of cDNA produced. Libraries were prepared in parallel with an identical number of PCR cycles. In the source study's methods: About 53,000 +/- 9,400 unique UMI-labeled TRB cDNA molecules per library were extracted with MIGEC and MiXCR, with at least two reads per UMI required. Each library averaged about 40,000 +/- 10,000 functional in-frame TRB CDR3 nucleotide clonotypes without stop codons. After downsampling to 5000 UMI-labeled TRB molecules per sample, diversity metrics such as normalized Shannon-Wiener and Chao1 were calculated in VDJtools. VDJtools computed clonotype-size-weighted physicochemical properties of the central five CDR3 residues: interaction energy, strength, volume and Kidera factor 4. TCRdb reprocessed the reads and provides one entry for every CDR3 protein sequence; no DNA is given. TCRdb, not the authors, supplied the V and J calls. The table for this sample shows about 120,000 distinct CDR3 sequences. The ten largest clones add up to roughly 0.59% of the sample.

The chain employs TRBV12-3 or TRBV12-4 and TRBJ2-1; checking the TCRdb D call of TRBD2 is not possible without DNA. The receptor was isolated from a human donor in good health. Some clones in this sample may be carry-over from other donors' samples. The sequenced material came from naive CXCR3+ CD8+ T cells from blood. The cell subset or site label, as the study defines it: CD45RO-CCR7+CD27+CD95- naive CD8+ T cells expressing CXCR3 (TNR3+). The CDR3 region: CASSLLAAHEQFF.